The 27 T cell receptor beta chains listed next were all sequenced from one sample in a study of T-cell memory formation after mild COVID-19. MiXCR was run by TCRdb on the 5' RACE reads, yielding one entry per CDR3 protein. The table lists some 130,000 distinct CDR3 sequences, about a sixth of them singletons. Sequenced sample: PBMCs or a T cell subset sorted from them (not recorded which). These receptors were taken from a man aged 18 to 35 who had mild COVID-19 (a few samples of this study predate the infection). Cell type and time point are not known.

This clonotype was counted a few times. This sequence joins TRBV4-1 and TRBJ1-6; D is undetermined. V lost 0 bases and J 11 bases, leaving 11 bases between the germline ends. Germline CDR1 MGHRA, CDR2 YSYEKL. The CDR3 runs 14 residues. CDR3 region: CASSQDGTAAPLHF. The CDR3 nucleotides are TGCGCCAGCAGCCAAGACGGAACAGCAGCACCCCTCCACTTT.

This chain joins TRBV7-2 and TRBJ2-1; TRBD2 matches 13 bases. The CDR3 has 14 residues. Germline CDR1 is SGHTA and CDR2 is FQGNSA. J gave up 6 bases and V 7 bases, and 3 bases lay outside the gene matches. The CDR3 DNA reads TGTGCCAGCACCGGACTAGCGGGGGCCAATGAGCAGTTCTTC. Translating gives CASTGLAGANEQFF.

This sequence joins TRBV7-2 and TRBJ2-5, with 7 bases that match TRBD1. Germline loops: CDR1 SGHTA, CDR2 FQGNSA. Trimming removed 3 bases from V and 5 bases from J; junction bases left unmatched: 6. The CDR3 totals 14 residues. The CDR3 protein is CASSFLTGMETQYF. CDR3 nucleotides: TGTGCCAGCAGCTTTTTGACAGGGATGGAGACCCAGTACTTC.

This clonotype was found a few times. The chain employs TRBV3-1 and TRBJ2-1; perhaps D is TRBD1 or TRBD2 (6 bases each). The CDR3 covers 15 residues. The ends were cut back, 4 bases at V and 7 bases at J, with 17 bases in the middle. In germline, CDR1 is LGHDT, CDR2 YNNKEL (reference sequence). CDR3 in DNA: TGTGCCAGCAGCCCAAGCCCGGGGGCCGCTAATGAGCAGTTCTTC. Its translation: CASSPSPGAANEQFF.

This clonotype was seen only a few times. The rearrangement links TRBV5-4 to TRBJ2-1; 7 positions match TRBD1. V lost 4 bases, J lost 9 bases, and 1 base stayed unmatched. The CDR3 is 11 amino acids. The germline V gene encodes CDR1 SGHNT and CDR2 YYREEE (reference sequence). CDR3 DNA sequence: TGTGCCAGCAGCAGACAGGGTGAGCAGTTCTTC. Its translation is CASSRQGEQFF.

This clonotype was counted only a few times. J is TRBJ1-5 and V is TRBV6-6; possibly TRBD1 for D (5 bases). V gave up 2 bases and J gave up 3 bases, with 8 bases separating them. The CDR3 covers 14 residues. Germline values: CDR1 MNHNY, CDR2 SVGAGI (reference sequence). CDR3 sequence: CASSYGGSNQPQHF. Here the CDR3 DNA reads TGTGCCAGCAGTTACGGGGGGTCCAATCAGCCCCAGCATTTT.

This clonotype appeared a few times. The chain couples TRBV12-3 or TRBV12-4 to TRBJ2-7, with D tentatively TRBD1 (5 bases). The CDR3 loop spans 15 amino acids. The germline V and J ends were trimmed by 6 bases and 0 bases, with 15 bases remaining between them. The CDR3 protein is CASSRTGPGSYEQYF. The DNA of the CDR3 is TGTGCCAGCAGCCGCACAGGTCCCGGCTCCTACGAGCAGTACTTC.

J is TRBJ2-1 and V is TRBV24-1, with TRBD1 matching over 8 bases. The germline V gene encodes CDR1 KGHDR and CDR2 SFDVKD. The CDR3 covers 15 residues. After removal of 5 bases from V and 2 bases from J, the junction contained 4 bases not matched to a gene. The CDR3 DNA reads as TGTGCCACCAGTGCTTCGGACAGGGCCTACAATGAGCAGTTCTTC. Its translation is CATSASDRAYNEQFF.

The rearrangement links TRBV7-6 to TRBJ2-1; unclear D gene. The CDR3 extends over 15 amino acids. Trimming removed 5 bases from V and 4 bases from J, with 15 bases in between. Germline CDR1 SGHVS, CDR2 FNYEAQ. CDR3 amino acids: CASSPGQVGYNEQFF. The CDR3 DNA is TGTGCCAGCAGCCCCGGGCAGGTGGGATACAATGAGCAGTTCTTC. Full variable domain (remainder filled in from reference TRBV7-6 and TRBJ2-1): GAGVSQSPRYKVTKRGQDVALRCDPISGHVSLYWYRQALGQGPEFLTYFNYEAQQDKSGLPNDRFSAERPEGSISTLTIQRTEQRDSAMYRCASSPGQVGYNEQFFGPGTRLTVL.

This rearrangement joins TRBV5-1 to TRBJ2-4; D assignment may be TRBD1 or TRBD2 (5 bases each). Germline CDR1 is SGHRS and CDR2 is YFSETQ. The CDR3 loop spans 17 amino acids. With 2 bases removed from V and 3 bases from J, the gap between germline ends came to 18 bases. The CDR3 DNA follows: TGCGCCAGCAGCTTCGGGGACCTAGGTGGAGGCAAAAACATTCAGTACTTC. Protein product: CASSFGDLGGGKNIQYF.

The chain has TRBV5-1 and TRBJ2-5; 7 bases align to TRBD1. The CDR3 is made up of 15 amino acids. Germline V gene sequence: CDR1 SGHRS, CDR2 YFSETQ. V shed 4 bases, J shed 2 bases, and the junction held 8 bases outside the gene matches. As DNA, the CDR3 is TGCGCCAGCAGCAAGACCGGGACAGCTCAAGAGACCCAGTACTTC. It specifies CASSKTGTAQETQYF.

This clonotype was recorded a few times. Written as DNA, the CDR3 is TGTGCCATCAGCACAGGAGAATCCTACGAGCAGTACGTC. As protein: CAISTGESYEQYV. The rearrangement uses TRBV10-3 and TRBJ2-7; tentatively, D is TRBD1 (5 bases). Trimming took off 6 bases at V and 1 base at J, with 10 bases between the two ends. The CDR3 is made up of 13 amino acids. Germline CDR1 ENHRY, CDR2 SYGVKD.

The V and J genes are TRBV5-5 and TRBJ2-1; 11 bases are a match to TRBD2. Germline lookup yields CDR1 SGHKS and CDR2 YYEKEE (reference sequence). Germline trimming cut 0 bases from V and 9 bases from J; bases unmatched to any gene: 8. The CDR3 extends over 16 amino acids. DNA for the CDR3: TGTGCCAGCAGCTTGGGCCGACTAGCGGGGAAAGCTGAGCAGTTCTTC. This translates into CASSLGRLAGKAEQFF.

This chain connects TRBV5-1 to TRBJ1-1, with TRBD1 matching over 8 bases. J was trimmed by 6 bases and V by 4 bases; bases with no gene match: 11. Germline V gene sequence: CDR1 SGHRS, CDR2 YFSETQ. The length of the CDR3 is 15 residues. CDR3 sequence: CASSPRTGTNSEAFF. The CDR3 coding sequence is TGCGCCAGCAGCCCCCGGACAGGGACAAATTCTGAAGCTTTCTTT.

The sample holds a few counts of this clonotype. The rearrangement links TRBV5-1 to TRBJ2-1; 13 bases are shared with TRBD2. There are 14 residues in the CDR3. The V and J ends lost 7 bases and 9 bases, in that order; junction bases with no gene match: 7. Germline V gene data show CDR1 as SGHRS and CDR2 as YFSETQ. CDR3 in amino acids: CASAGTSGMGEQFF. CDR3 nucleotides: TGCGCCAGCGCAGGGACTAGCGGGATGGGTGAGCAGTTCTTC.

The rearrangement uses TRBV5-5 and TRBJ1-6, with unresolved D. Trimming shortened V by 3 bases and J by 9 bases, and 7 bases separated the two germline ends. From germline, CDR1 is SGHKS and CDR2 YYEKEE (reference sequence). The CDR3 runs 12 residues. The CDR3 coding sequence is TGTGCCAGCAGCTCTACTACTTCACCCCTCCACTTT. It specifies CASSSTTSPLHF.

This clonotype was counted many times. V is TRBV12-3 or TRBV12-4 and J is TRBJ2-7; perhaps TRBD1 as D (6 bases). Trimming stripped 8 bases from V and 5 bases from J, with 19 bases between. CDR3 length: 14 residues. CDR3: CASSPSRRGNEQYV. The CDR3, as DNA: TGTGCCAGCTCCCCGTCCCGCAGGGGCAACGAGCAGTACGTC.

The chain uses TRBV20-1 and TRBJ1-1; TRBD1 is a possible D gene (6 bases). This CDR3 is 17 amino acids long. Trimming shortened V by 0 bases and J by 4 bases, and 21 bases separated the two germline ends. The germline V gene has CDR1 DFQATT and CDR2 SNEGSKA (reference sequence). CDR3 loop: CSARDPSRGTQGTEAFF. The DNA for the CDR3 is TGCAGTGCTAGAGATCCCAGCAGGGGAACGCAGGGCACTGAAGCTTTCTTT.

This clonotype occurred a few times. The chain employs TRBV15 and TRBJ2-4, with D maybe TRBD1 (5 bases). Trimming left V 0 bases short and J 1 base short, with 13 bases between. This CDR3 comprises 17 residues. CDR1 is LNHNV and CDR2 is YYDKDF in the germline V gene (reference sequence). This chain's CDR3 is CATSRDFGRAAKNIQYF. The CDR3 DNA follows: TGTGCCACCAGCAGAGATTTCGGCAGGGCCGCCAAAAACATTCAGTACTTC.

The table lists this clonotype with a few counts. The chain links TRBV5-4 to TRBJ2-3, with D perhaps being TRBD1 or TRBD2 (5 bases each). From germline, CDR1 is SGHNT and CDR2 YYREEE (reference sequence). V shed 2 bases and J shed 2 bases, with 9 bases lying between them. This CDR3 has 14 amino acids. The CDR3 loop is CASSFTGTTDTQYF. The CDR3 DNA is TGTGCCAGCAGCTTTACGGGGACCACAGATACGCAGTATTTT.

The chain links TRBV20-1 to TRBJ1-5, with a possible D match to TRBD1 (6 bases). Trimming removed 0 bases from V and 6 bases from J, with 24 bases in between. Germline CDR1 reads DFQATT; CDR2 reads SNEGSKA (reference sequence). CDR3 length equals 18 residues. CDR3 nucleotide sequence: TGCAGTGCTAGAGATACTGGCTTGGGGGGCGCAGGGCTTCAGCCCCAGCATTTT. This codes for CSARDTGLGGAGLQPQHF.

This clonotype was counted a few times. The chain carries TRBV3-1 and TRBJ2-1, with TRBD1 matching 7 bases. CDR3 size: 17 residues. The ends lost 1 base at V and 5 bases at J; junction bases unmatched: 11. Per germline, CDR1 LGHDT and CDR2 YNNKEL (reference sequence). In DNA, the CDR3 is TGTGCCAGCAGCCAAGTCGGCGTAGGGGGCCTAGACAATGAGCAGTTCTTC. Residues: CASSQVGVGGLDNEQFF.

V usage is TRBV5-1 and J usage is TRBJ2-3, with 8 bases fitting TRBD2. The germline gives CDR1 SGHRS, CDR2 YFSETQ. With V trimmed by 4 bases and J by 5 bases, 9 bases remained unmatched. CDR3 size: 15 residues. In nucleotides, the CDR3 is TGCGCCAGCAGCACCCCCGGGGGGGATGGAGATACGCAGTATTTT. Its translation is CASSTPGGDGDTQYF.

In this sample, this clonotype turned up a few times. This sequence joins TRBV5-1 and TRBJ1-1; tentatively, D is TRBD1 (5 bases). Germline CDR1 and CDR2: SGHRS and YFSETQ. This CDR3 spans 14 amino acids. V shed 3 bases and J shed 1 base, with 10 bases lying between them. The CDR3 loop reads CASSSGTGNTEAFF. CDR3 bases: TGCGCCAGCAGCTCGGGGACGGGGAACACTGAAGCTTTCTTT.

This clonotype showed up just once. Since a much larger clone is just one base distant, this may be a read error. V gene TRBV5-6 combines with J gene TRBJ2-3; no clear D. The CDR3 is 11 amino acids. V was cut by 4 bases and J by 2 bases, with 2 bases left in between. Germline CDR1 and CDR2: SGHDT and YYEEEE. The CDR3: CASSNTDTQYF. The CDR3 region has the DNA TGTGCCAGCAGCAACACAGATACGCAGTATTTT. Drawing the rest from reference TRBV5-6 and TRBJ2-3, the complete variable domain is DAGVTQSPTHLIKTRGQQVTLRCSPKSGHDTVSWYQQALGQGPQFIFQYYEEEERQRGNFPDRFSGHQFPNYSSELNVNALLLGDSALYLCASSNTDTQYFGPGTRLTVL.

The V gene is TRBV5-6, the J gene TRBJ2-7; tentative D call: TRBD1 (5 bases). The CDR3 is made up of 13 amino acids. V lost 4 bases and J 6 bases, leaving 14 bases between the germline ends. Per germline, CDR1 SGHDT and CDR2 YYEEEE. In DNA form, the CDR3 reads TGTGCCAGCAGCGAGAGGTTAGGGGTCGAGCAGTACGTC. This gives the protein CASSERLGVEQYV.

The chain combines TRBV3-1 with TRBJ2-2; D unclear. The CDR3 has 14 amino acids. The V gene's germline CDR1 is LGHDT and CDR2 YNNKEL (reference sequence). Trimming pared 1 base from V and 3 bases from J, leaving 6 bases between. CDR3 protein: CASSQGHDTGELFF. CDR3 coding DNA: TGTGCCAGCAGCCAAGGGCACGACACCGGGGAGCTGTTTTTT.